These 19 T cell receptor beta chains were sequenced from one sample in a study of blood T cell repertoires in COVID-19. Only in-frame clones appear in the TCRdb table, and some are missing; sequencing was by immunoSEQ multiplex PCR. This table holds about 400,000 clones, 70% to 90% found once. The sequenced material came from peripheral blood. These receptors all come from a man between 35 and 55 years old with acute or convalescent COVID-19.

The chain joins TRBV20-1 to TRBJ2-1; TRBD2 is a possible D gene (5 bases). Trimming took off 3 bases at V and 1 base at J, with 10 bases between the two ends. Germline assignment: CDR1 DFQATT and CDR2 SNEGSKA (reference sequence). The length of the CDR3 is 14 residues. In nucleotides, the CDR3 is TGCAGTGCTAGTTTCGGGGTTTCCTACAATGAGCAGTTCTTC. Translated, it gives CSASFGVSYNEQFF.

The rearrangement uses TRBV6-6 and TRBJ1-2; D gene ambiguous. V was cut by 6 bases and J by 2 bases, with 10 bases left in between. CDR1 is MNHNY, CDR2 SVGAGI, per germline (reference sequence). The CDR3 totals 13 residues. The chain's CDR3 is CASSPGNNYGYTF. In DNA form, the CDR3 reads TGTGCCAGCAGCCCCGGGAACAACTATGGCTACACCTTC.

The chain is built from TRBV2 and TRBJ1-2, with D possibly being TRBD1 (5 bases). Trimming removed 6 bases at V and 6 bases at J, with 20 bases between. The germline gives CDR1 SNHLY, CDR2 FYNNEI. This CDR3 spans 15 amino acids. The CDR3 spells CASSTGGGYEDGYTF. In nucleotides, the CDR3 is TGTGCCAGCAGCACGGGGGGAGGCTATGAAGATGGCTACACCTTC.

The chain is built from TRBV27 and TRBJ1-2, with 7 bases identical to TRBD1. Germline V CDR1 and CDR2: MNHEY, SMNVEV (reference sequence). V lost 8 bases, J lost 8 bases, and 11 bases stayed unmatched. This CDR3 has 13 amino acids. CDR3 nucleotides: TGTGCCAGCGCCCCTCAACAGGGGTACGGCTACACCTTC. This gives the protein CASAPQQGYGYTF.

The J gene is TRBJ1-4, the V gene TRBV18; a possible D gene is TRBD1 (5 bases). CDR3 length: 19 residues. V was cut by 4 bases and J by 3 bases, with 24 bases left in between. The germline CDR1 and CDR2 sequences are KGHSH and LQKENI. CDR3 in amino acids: CASSQEGHSVGGANEKLFF. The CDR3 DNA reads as TGTGCCAGCTCACAGGAAGGACATTCAGTCGGGGGAGCTAATGAAAAACTGTTTTTT.

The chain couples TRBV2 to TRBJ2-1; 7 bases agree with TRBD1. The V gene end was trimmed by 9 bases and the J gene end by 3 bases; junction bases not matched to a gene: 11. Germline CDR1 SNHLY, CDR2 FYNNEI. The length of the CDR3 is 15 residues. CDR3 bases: TGTGCCAGTATTCTGGAGACAGGGATCTACAATGAGCAGTTCTTC. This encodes CASILETGIYNEQFF. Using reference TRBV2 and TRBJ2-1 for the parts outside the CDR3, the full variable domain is EPEVTQTPSHQVTQMGQEVILRCVPISNHLYFYWYRQILGQKVEFLVSFYNNEISEKSEIFDDQFSVERPDGSNFTLKIRSTKLEDSAMYFCASILETGIYNEQFFGPGTRLTVL.

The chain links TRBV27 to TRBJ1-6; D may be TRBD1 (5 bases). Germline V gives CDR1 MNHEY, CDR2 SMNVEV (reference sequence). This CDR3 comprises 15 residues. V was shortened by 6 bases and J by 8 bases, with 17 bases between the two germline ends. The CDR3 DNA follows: TGTGCCAGCAGCCCTACATGGCAGGGTTATTCACCCCTCCACTTT. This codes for CASSPTWQGYSPLHF.

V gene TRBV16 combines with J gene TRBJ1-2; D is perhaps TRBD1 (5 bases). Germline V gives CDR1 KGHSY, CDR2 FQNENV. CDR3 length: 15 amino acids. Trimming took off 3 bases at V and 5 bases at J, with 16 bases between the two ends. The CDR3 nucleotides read TGTGCCAGCAGCCAGATGACAGCTAGTACATATGGCTACACCTTC. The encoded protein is CASSQMTASTYGYTF.

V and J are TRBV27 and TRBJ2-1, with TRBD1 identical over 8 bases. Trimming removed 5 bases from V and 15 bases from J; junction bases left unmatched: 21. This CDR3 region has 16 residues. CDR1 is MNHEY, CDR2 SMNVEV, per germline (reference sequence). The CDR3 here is CASSPLTGAKGGLGFF. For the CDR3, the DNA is TGTGCCAGCAGTCCGCTGACAGGGGCGAAGGGGGGACTGGGGTTCTTC.

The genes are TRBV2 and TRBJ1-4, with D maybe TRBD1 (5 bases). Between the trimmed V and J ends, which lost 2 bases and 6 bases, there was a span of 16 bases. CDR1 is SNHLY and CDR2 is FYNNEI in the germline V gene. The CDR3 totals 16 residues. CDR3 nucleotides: TGTGCCAGCAGTGAAATGTGGGGTGGAGGGGATGAAAAACTGTTTTTT. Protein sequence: CASSEMWGGGDEKLFF.

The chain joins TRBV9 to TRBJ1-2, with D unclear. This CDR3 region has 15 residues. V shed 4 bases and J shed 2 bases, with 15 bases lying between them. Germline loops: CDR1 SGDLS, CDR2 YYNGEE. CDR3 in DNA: TGTGCCAGCAGCCCTAAAGTGACGGGGAACTATGGCTACACCTTC. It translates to CASSPKVTGNYGYTF.

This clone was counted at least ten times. Here the CDR3 reads CASSRSGTGELFF. In DNA, the CDR3 is TGTGCCAGCAGCCGATCCGGGACAGGGGAGCTGTTTTTT. V usage is TRBV7-9 and J usage is TRBJ2-2, with a possible D match to TRBD1 (6 bases). The CDR3 consists of 13 residues. CDR1 is SEHNR and CDR2 is FQNEAQ in the germline V gene (reference sequence). V was shortened by 5 bases and J by 8 bases, with 12 bases between the two germline ends.

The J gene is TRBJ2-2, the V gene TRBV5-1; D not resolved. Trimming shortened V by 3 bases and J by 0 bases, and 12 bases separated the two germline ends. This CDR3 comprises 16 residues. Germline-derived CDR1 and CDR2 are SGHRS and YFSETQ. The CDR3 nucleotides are TGCGCCAGCAGCTCGAAACTACAACCGAACACCGGGGAGCTGTTTTTT. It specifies CASSSKLQPNTGELFF.

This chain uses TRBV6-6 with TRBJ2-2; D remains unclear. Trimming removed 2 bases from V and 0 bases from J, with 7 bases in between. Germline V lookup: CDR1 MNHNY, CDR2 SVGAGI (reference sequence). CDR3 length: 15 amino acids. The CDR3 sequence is CASSYPPANTGELFF. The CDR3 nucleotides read TGTGCCAGCAGTTACCCCCCAGCGAACACCGGGGAGCTGTTTTTT.

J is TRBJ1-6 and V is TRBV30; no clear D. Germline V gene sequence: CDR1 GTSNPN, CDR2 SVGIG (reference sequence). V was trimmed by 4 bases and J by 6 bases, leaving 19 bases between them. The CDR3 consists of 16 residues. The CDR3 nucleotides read TGTGCCTGGACCCAGGAAACTCTCGGGGTTAATTCACCCCTCCACTTT. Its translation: CAWTQETLGVNSPLHF.

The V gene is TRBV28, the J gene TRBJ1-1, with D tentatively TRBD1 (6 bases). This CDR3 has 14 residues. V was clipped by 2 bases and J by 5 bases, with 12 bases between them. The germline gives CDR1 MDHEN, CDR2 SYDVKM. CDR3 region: CASSLEGGGTEAFF. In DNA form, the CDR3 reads TGTGCCAGCAGTTTAGAAGGGGGGGGTACTGAAGCTTTCTTT.

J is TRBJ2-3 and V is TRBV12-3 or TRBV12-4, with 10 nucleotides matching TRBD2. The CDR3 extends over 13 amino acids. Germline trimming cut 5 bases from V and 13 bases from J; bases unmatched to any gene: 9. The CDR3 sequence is CASSRVSGGAEYF. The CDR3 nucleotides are TGTGCCAGCAGTAGAGTAAGCGGGGGGGCTGAGTATTTT.

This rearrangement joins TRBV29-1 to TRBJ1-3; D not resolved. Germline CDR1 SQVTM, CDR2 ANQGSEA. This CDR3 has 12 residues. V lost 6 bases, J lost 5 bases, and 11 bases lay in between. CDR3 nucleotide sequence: TGCAGCGTCCAGACAAGTAGAAACACCATATATTTT. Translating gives CSVQTSRNTIYF.

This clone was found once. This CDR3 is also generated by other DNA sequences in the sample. The CDR3 nucleotides are TGTGCCAGCAGCTTAATCCAGAACACTGAAGCTTTCTTT. This encodes CASSLIQNTEAFF. The chain combines TRBV7-3 with TRBJ1-1; no reliable D call. The CDR3 spans 13 residues. In germline, CDR1 is SGHTA, CDR2 FQGTGA. Deletions cut 1 base from V and 1 base from J, with 4 bases between.